Listed here are 30 T cell receptor beta chains from one sample, sequenced in a study of blood T cell repertoires in COVID-19. Some clones are missing from TCRdb's copy, which holds only in-frame ones; the method was immunoSEQ multiplex PCR. The sample lists under 45,000 clones, roughly 80% occurring once. Input material: peripheral blood. These receptors came from a human donor in a cohort sampled during active COVID-19.

The rearrangement joins TRBV18 to TRBJ2-6; 11 bases map to TRBD1. The CDR3 is 18 amino acids. Germline CDR1 is KGHSH and CDR2 is LQKENI. The V segment lost 3 bases and the J segment 0 bases; nucleotides outside the gene matches: 4. CDR3 sequence (DNA): TGTGCCAGCTCACCCCTGGACAGGGGGCACTCTGGGGCCAACGTCCTGACTTTC. Translation gives CASSPLDRGHSGANVLTF.

The chain couples TRBV5-6 to TRBJ2-5; 7 bases fit TRBD1. Germline V gene lookup returns CDR1 SGHDT and CDR2 YYEEEE. The CDR3 runs to 16 residues. V shed 4 bases, J shed 5 bases, and the junction held 14 bases outside the gene matches. CDR3 sequence (DNA): TGTGCCAGCAGCCCATACGCCAGGGGGTCCGGTGAGACCCAGTACTTC. As protein: CASSPYARGSGETQYF.

This clone was detected only once. This chain links TRBV7-9 with TRBJ2-2, with 7 bases fitting TRBD1. The CDR3 has 13 amino acids. CDR1 and CDR2 from the germline V gene are SEHNR and FQNEAQ (reference sequence). Trimming at V came to 11 bases and at J to 6 bases, leaving 9 bases not matched to a gene. CDR3 residues: CAFNQGEPGELFF. Here the CDR3 DNA reads TGTGCCTTCAATCAGGGGGAACCCGGGGAGCTGTTTTTT. The full variable domain, in which reference TRBV7-9 and TRBJ2-2 provide the parts outside the CDR3, is DTGVSQNPRHKITKRGQNVTFRCDPISEHNRLYWYRQTLGQGPEFLTYFQNEAQLEKSRLLSDRFSAERPKGSFSTLEIQRTEQGDSAMYLCAFNQGEPGELFFGEGSRLTVL.

The chain is built from TRBV30 and TRBJ2-1, with 7 nucleotides matching TRBD1. This CDR3 contains 14 residues. Looked up from germline, CDR1 is GTSNPN and CDR2 is SVGIG (reference sequence). V was clipped by 2 bases and J by 8 bases; unmatched bases: 9. CDR3 loop: CAWSRGRVIDEQFF. CDR3 sequence (DNA): TGTGCCTGGAGTAGGGGGCGGGTGATCGATGAGCAGTTCTTC.

The V call is TRBV30, the J call TRBJ1-5; TRBD1 matches at 7 bases. The V gene's germline CDR1 is GTSNPN and CDR2 SVGIG (reference sequence). J was trimmed by 4 bases and V by 0 bases; bases with no gene match: 6. The CDR3 is 15 residues long. CDR3 loop: CAWSVGQGENQPQHF. The CDR3 nucleotides read TGTGCCTGGAGTGTAGGTCAGGGGGAGAATCAGCCCCAGCATTTT.

The chain combines TRBV4-1 with TRBJ2-7, with TRBD1 matching 8 bases. V lost 1 base to trimming and J lost 6 bases; unmatched junction nucleotides: 2. The CDR3 extends over 13 amino acids. Germline CDR1 is MGHRA and CDR2 is YSYEKL. CDR3 in DNA: TGCGCCAGCAGCCAAGTGCAGGGGGCCGAGCAGTACTTC. Encoded protein: CASSQVQGAEQYF.

This chain links TRBV11-2 with TRBJ2-2; D perhaps matches TRBD1 (6 bases). This CDR3 comprises 13 residues. Germline CDR1 SGHAT, CDR2 FQNNGV. The V and J ends lost 7 bases and 3 bases respectively, with 9 bases between them. CDR3 bases: TGTGCCAGCAAGAACAGGGACACCGGGGAGCTGTTTTTT. This codes for CASKNRDTGELFF.

The V gene is TRBV29-1, the J gene TRBJ2-4; D not resolved. Germline lookup yields CDR1 SQVTM and CDR2 ANQGSEA. CDR3 length equals 13 residues. The V end lost 3 bases, the J end lost 1 base, and 7 bases lay between the germline ends. The DNA for the CDR3 is TGCAGCGTTGAGTCAGTTGCCAAAAACATTCAGTACTTC. Protein sequence: CSVESVAKNIQYF.

In this sample, this clone turned up a few times. The J gene is TRBJ2-1, the V gene TRBV27; 14 bases line up with TRBD2. Germline CDR1 MNHEY, CDR2 SMNVEV (reference sequence). The CDR3 length is 14 residues. The junction had 3 bases not matched to a gene; V was cut back by 8 bases and J by 6 bases. CDR3 bases: TGTGCCAGCCTAGGGACTAGCGGGGGCAATGAGCAGTTCTTC. This codes for CASLGTSGGNEQFF.

The chain has TRBV28 and TRBJ1-2, with 9 bases identical to TRBD1. CDR3 length equals 15 residues. With V trimmed by 8 bases and J by 3 bases, 10 bases remained unmatched. Per germline, CDR1 MDHEN and CDR2 SYDVKM. CDR3 loop: CASSGTGRLYYGYTF. As DNA, the CDR3 is TGTGCCAGCTCCGGGACAGGGAGGCTCTACTATGGCTACACCTTC.

The rearrangement uses TRBV7-9 and TRBJ2-6; D gene uncertain. The CDR3 runs to 16 residues. Germline assignment: CDR1 SEHNR and CDR2 FQNEAQ (reference sequence). V shed 5 bases and J shed 0 bases, with 11 bases lying between them. The CDR3 loop reads CASSLLQPSGANVLTF. The CDR3 DNA follows: TGTGCCAGCAGCCTCTTACAGCCCTCTGGGGCCAACGTCCTGACTTTC.

The rearrangement links TRBV11-2 to TRBJ2-3; D remains unclear. The CDR3 consists of 13 residues. Deletions cut 3 bases from V and 0 bases from J, with 4 bases between. Germline V lookup: CDR1 SGHAT, CDR2 FQNNGV. The CDR3 reads CASSLTSTDTQYF. Here the CDR3 DNA reads TGTGCCAGCAGCTTGACTAGCACAGATACGCAGTATTTT.

The gene calls are TRBV7-9 and TRBJ2-2, with TRBD1 as a possible D gene (6 bases). From germline, CDR1 is SEHNR and CDR2 FQNEAQ (reference sequence). CDR3 length equals 17 residues. The V gene lost 5 bases and the J gene lost 0 bases, with 16 bases spanning the gap. In DNA form, the CDR3 reads TGTGCCAGCAGCGCCCCGATTGGGGGCACGAACACCGGGGAGCTGTTTTTT. Amino acid sequence: CASSAPIGGTNTGELFF.

V gene TRBV2 combines with J gene TRBJ1-2; no definite D call. CDR3 size: 11 residues. The germline V and J ends were trimmed by 7 bases and 8 bases, with 11 bases remaining between them. In germline, CDR1 is SNHLY, CDR2 FYNNEI. CDR3 loop: CASTQQWGYTF. The CDR3 DNA sequence: TGTGCCAGCACTCAACAGTGGGGCTACACCTTC.

The chain uses TRBV11-2 and TRBJ1-6, with D possibly being TRBD1 (6 bases). This CDR3 is built from 17 residues. Germline loops: CDR1 SGHAT, CDR2 FQNNGV. With 1 base removed from V and 0 bases from J, the gap between germline ends came to 10 bases. The CDR3 DNA reads TGTGCCAGCAGCTTAGGTACAGGGAGCTCCTATAATTCACCCCTCCACTTT. It specifies CASSLGTGSSYNSPLHF.

V and J are TRBV9 and TRBJ2-5; a possible D gene is TRBD2 (5 bases). The CDR3 covers 12 residues. Trimming removed 4 bases from V and 5 bases from J, with 9 bases in between. Germline V lookup: CDR1 SGDLS, CDR2 YYNGEE. CDR3 amino acids: CASSRGAETQYF. CDR3 bases: TGTGCCAGCAGCCGGGGAGCCGAGACCCAGTACTTC. Based on the CDR3 plus reference TRBV9 and TRBJ2-5, the full variable domain is DSGVTQTPKHLITATGQRVTLRCSPRSGDLSVYWYQQSLDQGLQFLIQYYNGEERAKGNILERFSAQQFPDLHSELNLSSLELGDSALYFCASSRGAETQYFGPGTRLLVL.

This sequence joins TRBV5-1 and TRBJ2-6; tentative D call: TRBD2 (5 bases). Germline lookup yields CDR1 SGHRS and CDR2 YFSETQ. Trimming removed 4 bases at V and 1 base at J, with 6 bases between. The CDR3 has 14 residues. CDR3 sequence: CASSPGSGANVLTF. CDR3 coding DNA: TGCGCCAGCAGCCCGGGGTCTGGGGCCAACGTCCTGACTTTC.

The chain couples TRBV5-4 to TRBJ2-1, with D possibly TRBD2 on 6 matching bases. Germline-derived CDR1 and CDR2 are SGHNT and YYREEE (reference sequence). V was clipped by 5 bases and J by 4 bases, with 16 bases between them. This CDR3 region has 15 residues. This CDR3 is CASRPRRTKYNEQFF. DNA for the CDR3: TGTGCCAGCAGGCCGCGGCGGACTAAGTACAATGAGCAGTTCTTC.

The V and J genes are TRBV6-5 and TRBJ2-3, with D hard to call. The CDR3 is 14 residues long. Germline V gives CDR1 MNHEY, CDR2 SVGAGI. The V end lost 2 bases, the J end lost 0 bases, and 6 bases lay between the germline ends. CDR3 in amino acids: CASSYPSSTDTQYF. DNA for the CDR3: TGTGCCAGCAGTTACCCCAGTAGCACAGATACGCAGTATTTT.

The V and J genes are TRBV3-1 (or the pseudogene TRBV3-2) and TRBJ1-4, with D perhaps TRBD1 (5 bases). Trimming pared 5 bases from V and 3 bases from J, leaving 13 bases between. This CDR3 is built from 15 residues. The germline V gene has CDR1 LGHDT and CDR2 YNNKEL (reference sequence). As DNA, the CDR3 is TGTGCCAGCAGCTGGGCAGGGTCGGCTAATGAAAAACTGTTTTTT. It yields the protein CASSWAGSANEKLFF.

The genes are TRBV2 and TRBJ2-7; 7 nucleotides align to TRBD1. V lost 6 bases to trimming and J lost 6 bases; unmatched junction nucleotides: 11. This CDR3 has 14 residues. Germline V gene lookup returns CDR1 SNHLY and CDR2 FYNNEI. The CDR3 DNA is TGTGCCAGCAGGGGCCCAGACAGGGAAGGCGAGCAGTACGTC. This gives the protein CASRGPDREGEQYV.

The table lists this clone with a count of one. The chain recombines TRBV2 with TRBJ2-2; D may be TRBD2 (6 bases). V was clipped by 3 bases and J by 2 bases, with 10 bases between them. From germline, CDR1 is SNHLY and CDR2 FYNNEI. The CDR3 length is 15 residues. CDR3 sequence: CASSDPGANTGELFF. The CDR3 nucleotides are TGTGCCAGCAGTGATCCGGGAGCCAACACCGGGGAGCTGTTTTTT.

Turning to this clone: The identical CDR3 is also encoded by other nucleotide sequences in the sample. In nucleotides, the CDR3 is TGTGCCTGGTCAGGGATCTCTGGAAACACCATATATTTT. Translated, it gives CAWSGISGNTIYF. The J gene is TRBJ1-3, the V gene TRBV30; maybe TRBD1 (5 bases). Germline CDR1 GTSNPN, CDR2 SVGIG (reference sequence). The CDR3 totals 13 residues. V lost 5 bases to trimming and J lost 0 bases, with 8 bases between them.

V usage is TRBV11-2 and J usage is TRBJ1-6; no definite D call. In germline, CDR1 is SGHAT, CDR2 FQNNGV. Between the trimmed V and J ends, which lost 3 bases and 8 bases, there was a span of 17 bases. This CDR3 is 16 amino acids long. The CDR3 region has the DNA TGTGCCAGCAGCTTGCCCAGTGGGCCTATAGATTCACCCCTCCACTTT. This codes for CASSLPSGPIDSPLHF.

V and J are TRBV6-2 or TRBV6-3 and TRBJ2-5; 11 bases map to TRBD1. The V gene's germline CDR1 is MNHEY and CDR2 SVGEGT. Trimming took 2 bases from V and 4 from J; bases not matched to a gene: 6. The CDR3 has 16 residues. CDR3 sequence reads: CASSYRGQGVRETQYF. CDR3 DNA sequence: TGTGCCAGCAGTTACAGGGGACAGGGGGTAAGAGAGACCCAGTACTTC.

V usage is TRBV19 and J usage is TRBJ1-2; D not certain. The CDR3 loop spans 15 amino acids. The germline V and J ends were trimmed by 8 bases and 5 bases, with 21 bases remaining between them. Germline lookup yields CDR1 LNHDA and CDR2 SQIVND (reference sequence). CDR3 in amino acids: CASLPGSGSGYGYTF. CDR3 DNA: TGTGCCAGTCTCCCTGGTTCGGGCAGCGGTTATGGCTACACCTTC.

J is TRBJ2-3 and V is TRBV5-1; TRBD2 aligns across 13 bases. V lost 4 bases and J lost 2; bases outside the gene matches: 4. This CDR3 has 16 residues. Germline CDR1 and CDR2: SGHRS and YFSETQ. The CDR3 sequence: CASSDGTSGDTDTQYF. The DNA for the CDR3 is TGCGCCAGCAGCGACGGGACTAGCGGGGACACAGATACGCAGTATTTT.

J is TRBJ1-6 and V is TRBV5-1; a possible D gene is TRBD1 (6 bases). The CDR3 is 12 residues long. CDR1 and CDR2 from the germline V gene are SGHRS and YFSETQ. V shed 5 bases and J shed 8 bases, with 8 bases lying between them. As DNA, the CDR3 is TGCGCCAGCAGACAGGGCGATTCACCCCTCCACTTT. It codes for CASRQGDSPLHF. The whole variable domain, remainder taken from reference TRBV5-1 and TRBJ1-6, is KAGVTQTPRYLIKTRGQQVTLSCSPISGHRSVSWYQQTPGQGLQFLFEYFSETQRNKGNFPGRFSGRQFSNSRSEMNVSTLELGDSALYLCASRQGDSPLHFGNGTRLTVT.

This rearrangement joins TRBV6-6 to TRBJ1-5; 9 positions match TRBD1. The germline V gene encodes CDR1 MNHNY and CDR2 SVGAGI (reference sequence). The CDR3 is made up of 15 amino acids. Trimming removed 6 bases from V and 5 bases from J; junction bases left unmatched: 8. The CDR3 sequence is CASSLTGGADQPQHF. CDR3 in DNA: TGTGCCAGCAGCCTAACAGGGGGCGCAGATCAGCCCCAGCATTTT.

The rearrangement joins TRBV10-1 to TRBJ2-2, with D perhaps TRBD1 (5 bases). The CDR3 sequence is 14 residues long. The germline gives CDR1 WNHNN, CDR2 SYGVQD (reference sequence). Trimming removed 6 bases at V and 3 bases at J, with 11 bases between. CDR3 in DNA: TGCGCCAGCAGCAGGGTACATGACACCGGGGAGCTGTTTTTT. Protein sequence: CASSRVHDTGELFF.